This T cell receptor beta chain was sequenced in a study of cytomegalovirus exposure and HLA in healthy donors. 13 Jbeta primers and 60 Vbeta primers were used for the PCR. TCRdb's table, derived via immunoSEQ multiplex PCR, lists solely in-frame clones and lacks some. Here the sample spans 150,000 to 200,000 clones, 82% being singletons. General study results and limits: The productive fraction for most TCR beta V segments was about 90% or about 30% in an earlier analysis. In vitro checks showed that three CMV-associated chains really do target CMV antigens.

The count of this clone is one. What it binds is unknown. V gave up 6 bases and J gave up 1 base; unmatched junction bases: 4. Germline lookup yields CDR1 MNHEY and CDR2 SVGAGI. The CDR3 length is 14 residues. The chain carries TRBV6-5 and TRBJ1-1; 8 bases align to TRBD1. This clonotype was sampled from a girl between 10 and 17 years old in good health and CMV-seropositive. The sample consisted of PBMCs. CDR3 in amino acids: CASSPGTGNTEAFF. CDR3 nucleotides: TGTGCCAGCAGCCCCGGGACAGGGAACACTGAAGCTTTCTTT.